This T cell receptor (beta chain) was recovered during a study of blood T cells in healthy people across ages (dated by TCRdb to between 2014 and 2017). A note on the overall study: Template switching captured roughly one uniquely barcoded TCR beta cDNA molecule per two T cells in model experiments. Two additional independent replicas of 1 million unique cDNA reads from the same blood draw were analyzed for two donors (one aged 18 to 30 and one aged 80 or older). Four age groups were formed from the donors: young (average approximately 15 years), middle-aged (approximately 40), aged (approximately 60) and long-lived (about 80). To track age-related changes in TCR beta repertoire diversity, the study relied on deep sequencing normalized with unique cDNA molecular identifiers.

CDR1 and CDR2 are read off the germline V gene as MGHRA and YSYEKL. A distance of 9 bases separates the germline ends of V and J, which lose 1 base and 5 bases respectively. The CDR3 runs 14 amino acids, cysteine and phenylalanine included. The only DNA kept is the CDR3, 42 bases in frame from the first base. Points on this clonotype: No cognate antigen has been identified for it. Base qualities are not recorded, but no much larger clone differs from it by a single base.

The approximately 40 donors, aged about 6 to 100 years, were systemically healthy Caucasian individuals from Russia. Each donor gave 8.5 to 10 milliliters of peripheral blood, collected into EDTA-treated Vacutainer tubes. Ficoll-Paque density-gradient centrifugation was used to isolate PBMCs, with at least 6 million obtained per sample. Trizol reagent was used to extract total RNA from the PBMCs, yielding at least 5 micrograms per sample. The percentages of naive CD45RAhigh/CD27high T cells were determined by flow cytometry on a PBMC aliquot from every donor. Results and caveats for the whole study, not just this receptor: Compared with the aged group, more naive CD4+ T cells, fewer expanded clones and increased TCR diversity were shown by the long-lived group, suggesting age selection. The CMV infection status of donors was not known, potentially confounding age-related changes in expanded clonotypes. The percentage of naive T cells measured by flow cytometry correlated strongly with observed TCR beta diversity. As age increased, observed TCR beta diversity per million T cells dropped in a roughly linear way, and a significant reduction was already evident by age roughly 40. Since profiling was done on bulk unsorted PBMCs, naive and antigen-experienced compartments could not be conclusively compared. Estimates of total diversity based on one million sequenced T cells were considered lower bounds and underestimates.

Libraries were constructed by 5' RACE. The sequencer was an Illumina HiSeq 2500. A second roughly 7 to 11 cycle PCR used a sample-barcoded 5' primer and a J-beta primer mix. A template-switch 5' adaptor carrying 12 random nucleotides introduced a unique molecular identifier onto each TCR beta cDNA molecule. Each sample yielded at least 2.5 million CDR3-containing paired-end reads. All of the RNA was converted into first-strand cDNA using the Mint cDNA synthesis kit, with a TRBC-specific oligonucleotide serving as the primer. All cDNA was treated with uracil-DNA glycosylase and then went through a first 18-cycle PCR with the universal primers M1SS and BC2_uni_R. Processing in the source paper ran as follows. For normalization, 1 million high-quality reads, each with a distinct molecular identifier, were randomly selected from each sample. Reads sharing molecular identifiers were discarded rather than binned into consensus sequences. MiTCR, with a Q25 quality threshold and the strictest error-elimination algorithm, was used for CDR3 identification, clonotype clustering and error correction. A nonparametric unseen species model with Euler transformation was used to estimate lower-bound total TCR beta diversity. TCRdb reran the public reads through fastp at Q25 and MiXCR, keeping productive beta chains. CDR3 protein duplicates are merged, each entry listing the most common genes and DNA. The V and J calls come from TCRdb's annotation, not from the publication. The sample includes about 800,000 distinct CDR3 sequences, with around 25% observed a single time. Clones ranked in the top ten supply 3% to 4.5% of the sample.

Separately, the same data were catalogued under a study of T cells of mothers and their children. Per that second paper: Donors were nine systemically healthy Caucasian individuals: three mothers and their six children. cDNA synthesis used all of the extracted RNA, with roughly 1.6 ug of RNA in each 15 ul reaction. In the second PCR, sample barcodes and 2-4 random nucleotides were introduced via the M1S primer. Over 8 million TCR beta CDR3 reads were obtained for each mother, and around 2.7 million reads were obtained for each child. In both related and unrelated pairs, thymic selection shapes the output of TCR recombination in a similar way, with inherited differences having only a minor effect. Related mother-child pairs always showed normalized repertoire overlap that was slightly higher than in unrelated mother-child pairs, though the difference was never significant. No persistent microchimeric T cell clones were found, with a detection sensitivity of approximately 110 clones per million clonotypes. The study used deep NGS to compare TCR beta repertoires of mothers and children, seeking features distinguishing related mother-child pairs from unrelated individuals. On average, the children were approximately 12 +/- 4 years old, while the mothers were around 40 +/- 4 years old. After adapter ligation was performed with NEBNext reagents, the libraries were sequenced on an Illumina HiSeq 2000 with 100+100 nt paired-end reads. To avoid cross-contamination, the mother libraries and the child libraries were prepared a month apart and sequenced in separate runs. Each donor had between about 500,000 and 2,100,000 distinct TCR beta clonotypes identified. Naive TCR beta clonotypes were estimated from low-frequency clonotypes matched to each donor's FACS-determined naive share, without sorting.

Sequences were obtained from blood. The sequence came from a boy aged 5-17 years in good health. The chain is encoded by TRBV4-1 joined to TRBJ1-5, and TRBD1 may be the D gene, going by 6 matching bases. This receptor has the CDR3 CASSQGPGDQPQHF. The bases are TGCGCCAGCAGCCAAGGCCCAGGGGATCAGCCCCAGCATTTT.